This T cell receptor (beta chain) was captured in a study of T cell changes during pregnancy in multiple sclerosis. This CDR3 has 15 amino acids. V lost 1 base to trimming and J lost 7 bases, with 17 bases between them. The germline gives CDR1 MGHRA, CDR2 YSYEKL. Repertoires were generated with immunoSEQ multiplex PCR, while TCRdb's copy carries only in-frame clones and drops some. Here the sample spans over 50,000 clones, just under 90% being singletons. This TCR was recovered from a female donor in good health, enrolled as a control in a pregnancy study. The source material was peripheral blood, sampled in the first trimester of pregnancy. V usage is TRBV4-1 and J usage is TRBJ2-7; possible D gene TRBD2, 5 bases. The chain's CDR3 is CASSQASEALGEQYF. The CDR3 DNA reads as TGCGCCAGCAGCCAAGCTTCGGAGGCATTAGGAGAGCAGTACTTC.